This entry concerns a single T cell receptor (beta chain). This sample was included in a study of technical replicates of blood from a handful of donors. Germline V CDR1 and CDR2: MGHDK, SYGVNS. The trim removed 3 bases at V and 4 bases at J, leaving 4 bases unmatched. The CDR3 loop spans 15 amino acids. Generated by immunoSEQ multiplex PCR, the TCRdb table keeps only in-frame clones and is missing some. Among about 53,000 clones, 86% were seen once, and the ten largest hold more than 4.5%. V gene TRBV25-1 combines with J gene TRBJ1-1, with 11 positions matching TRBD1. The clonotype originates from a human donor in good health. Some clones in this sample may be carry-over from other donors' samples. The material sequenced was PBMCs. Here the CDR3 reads CASSEDRGLSTEAFF. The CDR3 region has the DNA TGTGCCAGCAGTGAGGACAGGGGGCTTAGCACTGAAGCTTTCTTT.